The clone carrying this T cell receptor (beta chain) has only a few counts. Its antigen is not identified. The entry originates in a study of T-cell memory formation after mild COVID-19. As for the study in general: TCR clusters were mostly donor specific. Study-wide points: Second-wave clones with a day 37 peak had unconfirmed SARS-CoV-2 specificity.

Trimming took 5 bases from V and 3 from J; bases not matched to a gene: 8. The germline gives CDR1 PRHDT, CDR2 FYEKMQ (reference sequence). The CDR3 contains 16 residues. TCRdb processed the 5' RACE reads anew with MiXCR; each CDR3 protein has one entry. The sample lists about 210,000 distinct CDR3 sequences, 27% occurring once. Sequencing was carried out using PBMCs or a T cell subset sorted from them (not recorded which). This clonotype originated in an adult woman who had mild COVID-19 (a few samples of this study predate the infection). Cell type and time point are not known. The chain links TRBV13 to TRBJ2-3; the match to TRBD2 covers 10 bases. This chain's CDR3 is CASSQTSSGRTDTQYF. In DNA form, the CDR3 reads TGTGCCAGCAGCCAGACCTCTAGCGGGAGAACAGATACGCAGTATTTT.